Listed below are T cell receptor beta chains from one sample, sequenced in a study of cytomegalovirus exposure and HLA in healthy donors. Profiling relied on immunoSEQ multiplex PCR, and the TCRdb table lists in-frame clones only, not all of them. The sample records about 140,000 clones, roughly 70% being singletons. Sequencing was done on a sample of PBMCs. The source of these receptors is a man aged 55-75 years in good health and CMV-seronegative. Each CDR3 is given with its conserved first and last residue. D genes are given only for firm matches.

V: TRBV6-6; D: -; J: TRBJ1-1; CDR3: CASSYVPGMNTEAFF
V: TRBV7-2; D: TRBD1; J: TRBJ1-2; CDR3: CASSSRGLFYGYTF
V: TRBV5-1; D: TRBD2; J: TRBJ2-1; CDR3: CASSFLAGADEQFF
V: TRBV6-1; D: -; J: TRBJ2-7; CDR3: CASLRTAADYEQYF
V: TRBV28; D: TRBD1; J: TRBJ2-7; CDR3: CASSPQDRQGEQYF
V: TRBV7-9; D: TRBD2; J: TRBJ2-4; CDR3: CASSRERGVYNIQYF
V: TRBV6-5; D: -; J: TRBJ1-1; CDR3: CASSPSEGEAFF
V: TRBV10-3; D: -; J: TRBJ1-2; CDR3: CAIRQGNYGYTF
V: TRBV6-5; D: TRBD2; J: TRBJ2-3; CDR3: CASRYTSGGTDTQYF
V: TRBV5-4; D: TRBD2; J: TRBJ2-7; CDR3: CATTEGLAGTYEQYF
V: TRBV28; D: -; J: TRBJ2-5; CDR3: CASSSRGETQYF
V: TRBV19; D: -; J: TRBJ2-5; CDR3: CASSIGASAETQYF
V: TRBV23-1; D: -; J: TRBJ2-4; CDR3: CASTLSSGSLAKNIQYF
V: TRBV6-4; D: TRBD1; J: TRBJ1-2; CDR3: CASSPYDRGGYTF
V: TRBV15; D: -; J: TRBJ2-7; CDR3: CATSNYHGDGQYF
V: TRBV6-5; D: -; J: TRBJ2-2; CDR3: CASLSGVGVLFF
V: TRBV18; D: -; J: TRBJ2-7; CDR3: CASSPTGSSSYEQYF
V: TRBV2; D: TRBD1; J: TRBJ1-5; CDR3: CASSQGDRLINSNQPQHF
V: TRBV7-9; D: TRBD2; J: TRBJ2-1; CDR3: CASLPRSFSGRPSYNEQFF
V: TRBV14; D: TRBD2; J: TRBJ2-3; CDR3: CASSQDLGGSSTDTQYF
V: TRBV6-5; D: -; J: TRBJ1-2; CDR3: CASSSQLDYGYTF
V: TRBV10-2; D: TRBD1; J: TRBJ1-3; CDR3: CASRGQASGNTIYF